This passage covers 8 T cell receptor beta chains from one sample sequenced in a study of OX40 agonist ivuxolimab in advanced cancers. Measured with immunoSEQ multiplex PCR; TCRdb has only the in-frame clones, and not every one. The table includes roughly 62,000 clones, around 86% detected once. The material sequenced was CD4+ or CD8+ T cells sorted from blood, taken in a trial of the OX40 agonist ivuxolimab. Receptors originate from an adult with an advanced solid tumor such as melanoma, head and neck, liver or kidney cancer.

The rearrangement uses TRBV6-1 and TRBJ1-2; unclear D gene. Trimming cost V 2 bases and J 6 bases, with 10 bases left between them. The CDR3 sequence is 13 residues long. The V gene's germline CDR1 is MNHNS and CDR2 SASEGT. CDR3 DNA: TGTGCCAGCAGTGAATCCACTTGGGATGGCTACACCTTC. Residues: CASSESTWDGYTF.

The chain recombines TRBV5-1 with TRBJ1-5; 7 bases align to TRBD1. V lost 0 bases, J lost 1 base, and 4 bases stayed unmatched. Germline V gene lookup returns CDR1 SGHRS and CDR2 YFSETQ. The CDR3 totals 16 residues. The CDR3 region has the DNA TGCGCCAGCAGCTTGGGGTCAGGGGGAAGCAATCAGCCCCAGCATTTT. Its protein is CASSLGSGGSNQPQHF.

V usage is TRBV30 and J usage is TRBJ2-5; D is unclear. Trimming removed 0 bases at V and 7 bases at J, with 6 bases between. CDR1 is GTSNPN and CDR2 is SVGIG in the germline V gene (reference sequence). This CDR3 has 11 amino acids. CDR3 residues: CAWSVLGTQYF. Here the CDR3 DNA reads TGTGCCTGGAGTGTACTTGGGACCCAGTACTTC.

This rearrangement joins TRBV7-2 to TRBJ2-5; 10 bases agree with TRBD2. The germline V gene encodes CDR1 SGHTA and CDR2 FQGNSA. CDR3 length: 16 amino acids. V dropped 7 bases and J dropped 5; count of bases not matched to a gene: 13. DNA of the CDR3: TGTGCCAGCAACCTCGGGAGCGGGGGGGCCTACGAGACCCAGTACTTC. This encodes CASNLGSGGAYETQYF.

This chain links TRBV15 with TRBJ2-5; possible D gene TRBD2, 6 bases. Trimming cost V 6 bases and J 0 bases, with 11 bases left between them. The CDR3 is 14 amino acids. Germline CDR1 and CDR2: LNHNV and YYDKDF (reference sequence). The CDR3: CATRSGGNQETQYF. For the CDR3, the DNA is TGTGCCACCAGGTCCGGGGGAAACCAAGAGACCCAGTACTTC.

The count of this clone is one. The V call is TRBV7-9, the J call TRBJ1-5; maybe TRBD1 (6 bases). Trimming left V 5 bases short and J 0 bases short, with 11 bases between. The germline V gene encodes CDR1 SEHNR and CDR2 FQNEAQ (reference sequence). The CDR3 length is 15 residues. This CDR3 is CASSPGGASNQPQHF. The CDR3 DNA follows: TGTGCCAGCAGCCCCGGGGGGGCTAGCAATCAGCCCCAGCATTTT.

The gene calls are TRBV2 and TRBJ1-5; D unclear. V shed 2 bases and J shed 4 bases, with 12 bases lying between them. Germline V gives CDR1 SNHLY, CDR2 FYNNEI. This CDR3 contains 15 residues. The CDR3, as DNA: TGTGCCAGCAGTGAAATCGGGAGGTCGAATCAGCCCCAGCATTTT. Its protein product is CASSEIGRSNQPQHF.

The V call is TRBV7-2, the J call TRBJ2-2; D is unresolved. Germline V lookup: CDR1 SGHTA, CDR2 FQGNSA. Trimming removed 0 bases from V and 6 bases from J, with 5 bases in between. This CDR3 region has 13 residues. The CDR3 protein is CASSLALSGELFF. For the CDR3, the DNA is TGTGCCAGCAGCTTAGCACTATCCGGGGAGCTGTTTTTT.